This T cell receptor beta chain emerged from a study of tumor-infiltrating lymphocytes in primary liver carcinoma (dated by TCRdb to about 2017). At the level of the whole study: Between November 2015 and March 2016, 4 or 5 patients in China with histopathologically diagnosed primary liver carcinoma had surgical resection. The five patients, three men and two women aged 30 to 69 years, had hepatocellular carcinoma (four) or combined HCC and intrahepatic cholangiocarcinoma (one). The study combined TCRbeta repertoire sequencing, expression microarrays and whole-exome sequencing across five regions of each liver tumor, with adjacent normal tissue and blood. Each sample produced roughly 3.65 to 7.5 million productive TCRbeta reads, and read depth showed no significant difference between tissue types. A total of approximately 35 specimens from 5 patients, comprising around 25 tumor regions, 5 adjacent noncancerous liver tissues and 5 peripheral blood samples, were covered by TCRbeta repertoire sequencing. High reproducibility was observed for the technical replicate repertoires, with mean shared-clone rates approximately 0.9 and correlation coefficients above 0.95. The five patients had tumors of stage T1-T3 N0M0, with maximum diameters ranging from about 4.2 to 10 cm.

Using a constant-region primer and ProtoScript II reverse transcriptase, TCRbeta-specific cDNA was reverse-transcribed from roughly 500 ng total RNA. Three nested multiplex PCR rounds, following a slightly modified ARM-PCR procedure, were used to build the TCRbeta libraries. The first two PCR rounds used multiplex TRBV1-TRBV30 forward primers with a Cbeta reverse primer, each for around 10 cycles. Sample barcodes and Illumina adapters were added in a final 25-cycle PCR with Deep VentR polymerase. Amplicons of 200-500 bp were gel-purified with a QIAquick gel extraction kit before sequencing. TCRbeta amplicons were sequenced on an Illumina HiSeq 2500 with 250-bp paired-end reads. Per the source publication's procedure: Reads were quality-trimmed with Trimmomatic v0.33, and paired reads were merged with FLASH v1.2.11 to recover full CDR3 sequences. V, D and J germline segments were assigned to the rearranged TCRbeta sequences by MiGEC v1.2.1b. Clonotype statistics, along with Shannon-Wiener diversity indices, were calculated using VDJtools v1.0.0. Except for diversity analysis, only the 250 most abundant clonotypes of each sample were used in subsequent analyses to reduce sampling bias. In TCRdb, the public reads were trimmed at Q25 with fastp and aligned with MiXCR, with productive beta chains retained. Rows with one shared CDR3 protein collapse into an entry with the most common genes and DNA. These V and J calls are TCRdb output, not the study's own analysis. Counted in this sample were about 200,000 distinct CDR3 sequences; 65% of them appeared once. The ten largest clones represent 7% to 8.5% of the sample.

Measured from the cysteine to the phenylalanine, the CDR3 is 15 residues long. The kept DNA is CDR3 alone, 45 bases in frame from the first base. V is clipped by 3 bases and J by 3 bases, and the sequence between their germline boundaries is 11 bases long. CDR1 MDHEN and CDR2 SYDVKM were looked up in the germline V gene. With respect to this clonotype: Its antigen is not yet known. Base quality data are lacking; no much larger clone is found one base away.

Blood RNA was extracted from unsorted whole blood with TRIzol reagent; germline DNA came from the DNeasy Blood & Tissue kit. At the time of sampling, the patients had chronic HBV infection and had not received any treatment. Before surgery, roughly 4 milliliters of peripheral blood were drawn into K2EDTA tubes. What the study reported, not specific to this receptor: Repertoire overlap was higher between tumor regions (mean about 36%) than tumor-adjacent (approximately 17%) or tumor-blood (about 15%) pairs, consistent with antigen-driven expansion. Because sequencing covered only the TCR beta chain and unpaired alpha chains were not captured, true repertoire diversity is likely underestimated. Because the samples were bulk and unsorted, CD4+ and CD8+ T cell repertoires could not be compared. The study included only four or five patients, and the authors note findings should be validated in a larger study. The top 250 clones made up a significantly larger repertoire fraction in tumors than in blood (p = 0.039).

The sequence was obtained from a woman aged 60-70 years with primary liver carcinoma and hepatitis B virus infection. Sequencing was performed on peripheral blood. The chain links TRBV28 with TRBJ1-4, and the D gene may be TRBD1, 6 bases matching. The nucleotides read TGTGCCAGCAGTTTCTCGGGGGCGGCTAATGAAAAACTGTTTTTT. This translates into CASSFSGAANEKLFF. The entire variable domain, with the stretches around the CDR3 drawn from the reference TRBV28 and TRBJ1-4 proteins, is DVKVTQSSRYLVKRTGEKVFLECVQDMDHENMFWYRQDPGLGLRLIYFSYDVKMKEKGDIPEGYSVSREKKERFSLILESASTNQTSMYLCASSFSGAANEKLFFGSGTQLSVL.